Shown below are 27 T cell receptor beta chains from a single sample sequenced in a study of T cell responses to AZD1222 COVID-19 vaccine. Profiled with immunoSEQ multiplex PCR; TCRdb holds only in-frame clones, not every one. The profile covers 120,000 or so clones, with about 90% appearing a single time and 4.4% taken by the ten largest. Source: peripheral blood, taken on day 0 of MenACWY control vaccination. These receptors all stem from an adult in good health.

This clone was seen a single time. The chain is built from TRBV11-2 and TRBJ2-7; unclear D gene. CDR1 is SGHAT and CDR2 is FQNNGV in the germline V gene. The CDR3 sequence is 12 residues long. V lost 4 bases and J lost 6, with 10 bases in between. CDR3 DNA: TGTGCCAGCAGCTCGGGTCCTGCCGAGCAGTACTTC. It encodes CASSSGPAEQYF.

This clone appeared once. The chain joins TRBV5-1 to TRBJ1-1; no reliable D call. This CDR3 comprises 13 residues. V dropped 5 bases and J dropped 1 base, with 9 bases sitting between them. CDR1 is SGHRS and CDR2 is YFSETQ in the germline V gene. CDR3 amino acids: CASRTTENTEAFF. The CDR3, as DNA: TGCGCCAGCAGGACCACAGAGAACACTGAAGCTTTCTTT. Combining the CDR3 with reference TRBV5-1 and TRBJ1-1 gives the whole variable domain KAGVTQTPRYLIKTRGQQVTLSCSPISGHRSVSWYQQTPGQGLQFLFEYFSETQRNKGNFPGRFSGRQFSNSRSEMNVSTLELGDSALYLCASRTTENTEAFFGQGTRLTVV.

The gene calls are TRBV28 and TRBJ1-6; 8 bases fit TRBD1. The germline V gene encodes CDR1 MDHEN and CDR2 SYDVKM. The CDR3 covers 16 residues. V was clipped by 5 bases and J by 5 bases; unmatched bases: 8. CDR3 amino acids: CASSHPGQADNSPLHF. In DNA form, the CDR3 reads TGTGCCAGCAGTCACCCGGGACAGGCGGATAATTCACCCCTCCACTTT.

V usage is TRBV7-6 and J usage is TRBJ1-2; 9 bases line up with TRBD1. The CDR3 sequence is 13 residues long. Trimming at V came to 5 bases and at J to 8 bases, leaving 6 bases not matched to a gene. Germline CDR1 is SGHVS and CDR2 is FNYEAQ. CDR3 DNA: TGTGCCAGCAGCGTAACAGGGGGCGGCGGCTACACCTTC. It encodes CASSVTGGGGYTF.

The chain joins TRBV5-4 to TRBJ2-7; no definite D call. This CDR3 is built from 12 residues. V lost 3 bases and J lost 5, with 9 bases in between. Germline CDR1 is SGHNT and CDR2 is YYREEE (reference sequence). In DNA, the CDR3 is TGTGCCAGCAGCTCCTCTAGTAACGAGCAGTACTTC. Amino acid sequence: CASSSSSNEQYF.

The CDR3 DNA follows: TGTGCCAGCAGCCCAAGACTAGCTACCTTTACAGGAGGTAGGAATGAGCAGTTCTTC. Translating gives CASSPRLATFTGGRNEQFF. The chain couples TRBV7-6 to TRBJ2-1, with 7 positions matching TRBD2. This CDR3 region has 19 residues. V dropped 5 bases and J dropped 7; count of bases not matched to a gene: 23. Germline CDR1 reads SGHVS; CDR2 reads FNYEAQ.

This chain joins TRBV7-8 and TRBJ1-2, with a possible D match to TRBD1 (5 bases). The CDR3 contains 14 residues. Germline V gene lookup returns CDR1 SGHVS and CDR2 FQNEAQ. With 5 bases removed from V and 5 bases from J, the gap between germline ends came to 15 bases. This CDR3 reads CASSPGRGGYGYTF. CDR3 bases: TGTGCCAGCAGCCCCGGCCGGGGGGGATATGGCTACACCTTC.

The chain joins TRBV11-1 to TRBJ2-5, with D hard to call. Between the trimmed V and J ends, which lost 1 base and 0 bases, there was a span of 3 bases. The CDR3 is 13 residues long. CDR1 SGHAT and CDR2 FQDESV come from the germline V gene (reference sequence). This chain's CDR3 is CASSLGYQETQYF. DNA of the CDR3: TGTGCCAGCAGCTTAGGGTACCAAGAGACCCAGTACTTC.

In this sample, this clone turned up once. DNA of the CDR3: TGTGCCAGCTCGCGCGACAGGGGCTACGAGCAGTACGTC. This translates into CASSRDRGYEQYV. This chain connects TRBV18 to TRBJ2-7; 8 bases agree with TRBD1. The CDR3 sequence is 13 residues long. V lost 6 bases and J lost 3; bases outside the gene matches: 4. CDR1 and CDR2 (germline): KGHSH, LQKENI.

The gene calls are TRBV6-5 and TRBJ2-1; TRBD1 matches at 9 bases. The CDR3 consists of 14 residues. The V and J ends lost 7 bases and 5 bases, in that order; junction bases with no gene match: 6. Germline V gives CDR1 MNHEY, CDR2 SVGAGI. This CDR3 reads CASTLRTGDNEQFF. The CDR3 DNA is TGTGCCAGCACCCTGAGGACAGGGGACAATGAGCAGTTCTTC.

This sequence joins TRBV11-2 and TRBJ2-3; TRBD2 aligns across 7 bases. J was trimmed by 11 bases and V by 4 bases; bases with no gene match: 6. The length of the CDR3 is 12 residues. CDR1 and CDR2 from the germline V gene are SGHAT and FQNNGV. The chain's CDR3 is CASSSDPGGQYF. Here the CDR3 DNA reads TGTGCCAGCAGCTCAGATCCGGGGGGGCAGTATTTT.

The CDR3 region is CSVHIPGSGNTIYF. The CDR3 DNA reads as TGCAGCGTCCATATTCCCGGCTCTGGAAACACCATATATTTT. The chain combines TRBV29-1 with TRBJ1-3, with unresolved D. CDR3 length: 14 amino acids. The V end was cut by 6 bases, the J end by 0 bases, with 12 bases between. The germline gives CDR1 SQVTM, CDR2 ANQGSEA.

The V gene is TRBV20-1, the J gene TRBJ1-1; D call uncertain. The CDR3 has 12 residues. Germline V gene sequence: CDR1 DFQATT, CDR2 SNEGSKA (reference sequence). V lost 6 bases, J lost 0 bases, and 8 bases lay in between. CDR3 in DNA: TGCAGTGCGAGTCACATGAACACTGAAGCTTTCTTT. As protein: CSASHMNTEAFF.

The chain is built from TRBV5-1 and TRBJ2-6; D remains unclear. Deletions cut 4 bases from V and 4 bases from J, with 9 bases between. Germline values: CDR1 SGHRS, CDR2 YFSETQ. The CDR3 is 14 residues long. The CDR3 nucleotides read TGCGCCAGCAGCACTGGGCCCGGGGCCAACGTCCTGACTTTC. Protein sequence: CASSTGPGANVLTF.

The CDR3 nucleotides are TGTGCCAGCAGTTATACAGGGTCAGCTTTCTTT. It codes for CASSYTGSAFF. V is TRBV6-2 or TRBV6-3 and J is TRBJ1-1; the D gene is possibly TRBD1 (6 bases). The germline V gene encodes CDR1 MNHEY and CDR2 SVGEGT. CDR3 length: 11 amino acids. V shed 3 bases and J shed 10 bases, with 9 bases lying between them.

The V and J genes are TRBV5-1 and TRBJ2-1, with 7 bases lining up with TRBD1. V shed 4 bases, J shed 7 bases, and the junction held 8 bases outside the gene matches. Germline CDR1 and CDR2: SGHRS and YFSETQ. The CDR3 runs to 14 residues. The CDR3 region is CASSKVPGGNEQFF. CDR3 DNA sequence: TGCGCCAGCAGCAAGGTCCCAGGGGGAAATGAGCAGTTCTTC.

This chain uses TRBV11-2 with TRBJ2-5; 8 bases match TRBD2. J lost 2 bases, V lost 1 base, and 6 bases had no gene match. The CDR3 consists of 16 residues. Germline V gene lookup returns CDR1 SGHAT and CDR2 FQNNGV. The CDR3 sequence: CASSLGISGGQETQYF. The CDR3, as DNA: TGTGCCAGCAGCTTAGGAATATCGGGGGGGCAAGAGACCCAGTACTTC.

V gene TRBV24-1 combines with J gene TRBJ1-2; tentative D call: TRBD1 (6 bases). The ends were cut back, 5 bases at V and 2 bases at J, with 11 bases in the middle. This CDR3 region has 14 residues. Germline V gene data show CDR1 as KGHDR and CDR2 as SFDVKD. CDR3 in DNA: TGTGCCACCAGTGGCCTCGGACAGAACTATGGCTACACCTTC. Translating gives CATSGLGQNYGYTF.

V gene TRBV18 combines with J gene TRBJ2-1, with unresolved D. Looked up from germline, CDR1 is KGHSH and CDR2 is LQKENI. The CDR3 is 14 residues long. Trimming removed 0 bases from V and 5 bases from J, with 8 bases in between. Here the CDR3 DNA reads TGTGCCAGCTCACCACCGATGAAAGACAATGAGCAGTTCTTC. Its translation: CASSPPMKDNEQFF. Drawing the rest from reference TRBV18 and TRBJ2-1, the complete variable domain is NAGVMQNPRHLVRRRGQEARLRCSPMKGHSHVYWYRQLPEEGLKFMVYLQKENIIDESGMPKERFSAEFPKEGPSILRIQQVVRGDSAAYFCASSPPMKDNEQFFGPGTRLTVL.

The chain has TRBV7-8 and TRBJ2-6; no firm D call. This CDR3 contains 17 residues. The germline V gene encodes CDR1 SGHVS and CDR2 FQNEAQ. Trimming removed 7 bases at V and 0 bases at J, with 16 bases between. The CDR3: CASKAEPSPSGANVLTF. CDR3 DNA sequence: TGTGCCAGCAAGGCGGAGCCGTCACCCTCTGGGGCCAACGTCCTGACTTTC.

Only a few counts were recorded for this clone. This chain uses TRBV28 with TRBJ2-5, with 9 bases fitting TRBD1. Germline V gives CDR1 MDHEN, CDR2 SYDVKM. The length of the CDR3 is 15 residues. V trimming: 5 bases; J trimming: 2 bases; junction bases outside the gene matches: 6. The CDR3 nucleotides read TGTGCCAGCAGTGGGGACAGGGAATCGCAAGAGACCCAGTACTTC. This sequence encodes CASSGDRESQETQYF.

The V and J genes are TRBV5-4 and TRBJ1-1; TRBD1 might be the D (5 bases). Germline lookup yields CDR1 SGHNT and CDR2 YYREEE (reference sequence). V was shortened by 6 bases and J by 5 bases, with 20 bases between the two germline ends. The CDR3 is 15 residues long. This chain's CDR3 is CASTRGSLRGTEAFF. Here the CDR3 DNA reads TGTGCCAGCACCCGGGGGAGCCTGCGGGGTACTGAAGCTTTCTTT.

The chain couples TRBV29-1 to TRBJ1-1; unclear D gene. V was cut by 5 bases and J by 0 bases, with 4 bases left in between. The CDR3 consists of 11 residues. The germline CDR1 and CDR2 sequences are SQVTM and ANQGSEA. CDR3 coding DNA: TGCAGCGTTTTGGTGAACACTGAAGCTTTCTTT. This translates into CSVLVNTEAFF.

Points on this clone: The same CDR3 can be traced to other DNA sequences in this sample. The chain employs TRBV4-3 and TRBJ1-5, with no clear D. Germline CDR1 is LGHNA and CDR2 is YSLEER. V was trimmed by 0 bases and J by 2 bases, leaving 8 bases between them. CDR3 length: 15 amino acids. This CDR3 reads CASSQDRQGNQPQHF. For the CDR3, the DNA is TGCGCCAGCAGCCAAGATCGGCAGGGCAATCAGCCCCAGCATTTT.

The rearrangement uses TRBV28 and TRBJ1-3, with 10 nucleotides matching TRBD1. V was pared by 5 bases and J by 3 bases, with 7 bases of the junction left unmatched. The germline V gene encodes CDR1 MDHEN and CDR2 SYDVKM. The CDR3 spans 16 residues. The DNA for the CDR3 is TGTGCCAGCAGTCCCAAGGGACAGGGGCTTGGAAACACCATATATTTT. It encodes CASSPKGQGLGNTIYF.

This clone showed up just once. The chain carries TRBV6-5 and TRBJ1-6; D call uncertain. V was cut by 4 bases and J by 6 bases, with 4 bases left in between. The CDR3 has 12 residues. Germline-derived CDR1 and CDR2 are MNHEY and SVGAGI. The CDR3 protein is CASSFSNSPLHF. The DNA of the CDR3 is TGTGCCAGCAGTTTTTCTAATTCACCCCTCCACTTT.

This clone appeared a few times. J is TRBJ2-7 and V is TRBV7-9; D is possibly TRBD1 (6 bases). This CDR3 comprises 13 residues. Germline V CDR1 and CDR2: SEHNR, FQNEAQ (reference sequence). V was shortened by 6 bases and J by 3 bases, with 12 bases between the two germline ends. The CDR3 nucleotides read TGTGCCAGCAGTCCAGGACAGTACTACGAGCAGTACGTC. Protein: CASSPGQYYEQYV.